The 25 T cell receptor beta chains presented below share a single source sample, sequenced in a study of cytomegalovirus exposure and HLA in healthy donors. Clones were sequenced by immunoSEQ multiplex PCR, and TCRdb holds only the in-frame ones, with some missing. The sample carries about 88,000 clones, roughly 84% recorded once. The sample comprised PBMCs. The receptors here all came from a woman in her late teens or twenties in good health and CMV-seropositive.

This clone was detected only a few times. V usage is TRBV28 and J usage is TRBJ2-7; D might be TRBD2 (5 bases). The CDR3 runs 13 residues. V was shortened by 3 bases and J by 3 bases, with 9 bases between the two germline ends. Germline CDR1 and CDR2: MDHEN and SYDVKM. The CDR3 loop reads CASSLSEGYEQYF. In nucleotides, the CDR3 is TGTGCCAGCAGTTTGTCCGAGGGCTACGAGCAGTACTTC.

This chain uses TRBV29-1 with TRBJ1-3; no reliable D call. This CDR3 contains 13 residues. Looked up from germline, CDR1 is SQVTM and CDR2 is ANQGSEA. The V gene lost 4 bases and the J gene lost 0 bases, with 7 bases spanning the gap. The CDR3 loop is CSVARDSGNTIYF. The CDR3 region has the DNA TGCAGCGTTGCCCGGGACTCTGGAAACACCATATATTTT.

The gene calls are TRBV28 and TRBJ1-4; 11 nucleotides match TRBD1. Germline CDR1 and CDR2: MDHEN and SYDVKM. V gave up 5 bases and J gave up 11 bases; unmatched junction bases: 7. The CDR3 spans 14 residues. CDR3 loop: CASSGGTGGRKLFF. The CDR3 coding sequence is TGTGCCAGCAGTGGGGGGACAGGGGGGAGGAAACTGTTTTTT.

The chain combines TRBV5-1 with TRBJ2-7, with a possible D match to TRBD2 (6 bases). V was cut by 4 bases and J by 2 bases, with 10 bases left in between. Germline V gene data show CDR1 as SGHRS and CDR2 as YFSETQ. The CDR3 is made up of 13 amino acids. The CDR3 DNA reads TGCGCCAGCAGCCTAGCGTTTACCTACGAGCAGTACTTC. This gives the protein CASSLAFTYEQYF.

The chain carries TRBV4-3 and TRBJ2-6; TRBD1 is a possible D gene (5 bases). The germline V gene encodes CDR1 LGHNA and CDR2 YSLEER. V was shortened by 7 bases and J by 0 bases, with 16 bases between the two germline ends. The CDR3 consists of 17 residues. The CDR3 coding sequence is TGCGCCAGCACTGATGGGGCAGGGTCCTCTGGGGCCAACGTCCTGACTTTC. Encoded protein: CASTDGAGSSGANVLTF.

V is TRBV6-1 and J is TRBJ1-2, with D possibly TRBD1 on 6 matching bases. Germline values: CDR1 MNHNS, CDR2 SASEGT. The ends were cut back, 6 bases at V and 5 bases at J, with 19 bases in the middle. There are 15 residues in the CDR3. CDR3 in amino acids: CASRLGQMDQYGYTF. CDR3 in DNA: TGTGCCAGCAGGTTAGGACAGATGGACCAATATGGCTACACCTTC.

This clone was observed once. V is TRBV29-1 and J is TRBJ2-3; D is possibly TRBD2 (5 bases). The V gene lost 7 bases and the J gene lost 0 bases, with 23 bases spanning the gap. This CDR3 has 17 residues. Germline V gene lookup returns CDR1 SQVTM and CDR2 ANQGSEA. The CDR3 coding sequence is TGCAGCGCAACCATATCGCCGGCTAGCAGTAGCACAGATACGCAGTATTTT. It codes for CSATISPASSSTDTQYF.

The CDR3 spells CARTLQGAGCNEQFF. The CDR3 DNA reads as TGTGCCAGAACCCTCCAAGGGGCAGGGTGCAATGAGCAGTTCTTC. This sequence joins TRBV7-5 and TRBJ2-1; the tabulated D call, TRBD1, remains unverified against the DNA. TRBV7-5 is designated a pseudogene. The CDR3 contains 15 residues.

The rearrangement joins TRBV2 to TRBJ2-7, with 7 bases lining up with TRBD1. Unmatched junction bases numbered 8, after V lost 2 bases and J lost 1 base. The CDR3 extends over 16 amino acids. Germline CDR1 SNHLY, CDR2 FYNNEI. The CDR3 sequence: CASSESWDRNSYEQYF. The CDR3 bases are TGTGCCAGCAGTGAATCATGGGACAGAAATTCCTACGAGCAGTACTTC.

This sequence joins TRBV9 and TRBJ2-5, with 8 positions matching TRBD2. The germline CDR1 and CDR2 sequences are SGDLS and YYNGEE. Losses at the gene ends were 6 bases for V and 5 bases for J; bases not matched to a gene: 6. This CDR3 contains 13 residues. The CDR3 DNA reads as TGTGCCAGCAACCGGGGGGGCCTTGAGACCCAGTACTTC. Its protein product is CASNRGGLETQYF.

The chain links TRBV28 to TRBJ2-5; perhaps TRBD1 as D (5 bases). The CDR3 contains 16 residues. Germline V gene sequence: CDR1 MDHEN, CDR2 SYDVKM. V shed 5 bases and J shed 4 bases, with 20 bases lying between them. The CDR3 DNA is TGTGCCAGCAGTCAAACCGCAGGGCAGGTGCGAGAGACCCAGTACTTC. Protein: CASSQTAGQVRETQYF.

J is TRBJ1-6 and V is TRBV28, with D perhaps TRBD1 (5 bases). Germline V CDR1 and CDR2: MDHEN, SYDVKM. With 11 bases removed from V and 8 bases from J, the gap between germline ends came to 10 bases. The CDR3 sequence is 11 residues long. The CDR3 sequence: CASGYDSPLHF. In DNA form, the CDR3 reads TGTGCCTCAGGGTATGATTCACCCCTCCACTTT.

The chain carries TRBV28 and TRBJ1-1; TRBD1 agrees at 7 bases. Trimming cost V 4 bases and J 4 bases; bases outside gene matches: 15. The CDR3 consists of 17 residues. Germline V gives CDR1 MDHEN, CDR2 SYDVKM. CDR3 in amino acids: CASSSTDRDFVGTEAFF. Here the CDR3 DNA reads TGTGCCAGCAGTTCGACAGACAGGGATTTTGTAGGCACTGAAGCTTTCTTT.

This clone was picked up a small number of times. In DNA form, the CDR3 reads TGTGCCAGCAGTGCCGGACAGGGGTACACCGGGGAGCTGTTTTTT. Its protein is CASSAGQGYTGELFF. The chain recombines TRBV2 with TRBJ2-2; 9 bases match TRBD1. There are 15 residues in the CDR3. V trimming: 4 bases; J trimming: 3 bases; junction bases outside the gene matches: 3. Germline V CDR1 and CDR2: SNHLY, FYNNEI. Looking up the rest from reference TRBV2 and TRBJ2-2 gives the full variable domain: EPEVTQTPSHQVTQMGQEVILRCVPISNHLYFYWYRQILGQKVEFLVSFYNNEISEKSEIFDDQFSVERPDGSNFTLKIRSTKLEDSAMYFCASSAGQGYTGELFFGEGSRLTVL.

The V call is TRBV28, the J call TRBJ1-2, with D tentatively TRBD1 (6 bases). V shed 5 bases and J shed 4 bases, with 20 bases lying between them. The CDR3 extends over 16 amino acids. Per germline, CDR1 MDHEN and CDR2 SYDVKM. DNA of the CDR3: TGTGCCAGCAGTCCCTTCCAACAGGGTTTCGGCTATGGCTACACCTTC. It is translated as CASSPFQQGFGYGYTF.

The CDR3 sequence is CAWSGEQGIKWYF. Written as DNA, the CDR3 is TGTGCCTGGAGTGGAGAACAGGGAATCAAATGGTACTTC. This rearrangement joins TRBV30 to TRBJ2-7; tentative D call: TRBD1 (6 bases). The V gene lost 1 base and the J gene lost 12 bases, with 19 bases spanning the gap. CDR1 is GTSNPN, CDR2 SVGIG, per germline (reference sequence). The CDR3 is 13 amino acids.

The rearrangement joins TRBV5-1 to TRBJ2-5, with 7 bases aligning to TRBD1. Germline V CDR1 and CDR2: SGHRS, YFSETQ. The CDR3 extends over 15 amino acids. V dropped 4 bases and J dropped 5; count of bases not matched to a gene: 11. The CDR3 here is CASSRDSGGEETQYF. The CDR3 coding sequence is TGCGCCAGCAGCAGGGACAGCGGAGGAGAGGAGACCCAGTACTTC.

The V call is TRBV7-2, the J call TRBJ2-1, with TRBD1 matching over 12 bases. Germline V gene lookup returns CDR1 SGHTA and CDR2 FQGNSA. CDR3 size: 15 residues. With 3 bases clipped from V and 7 bases from J, the junction kept 4 bases outside the gene matches. The CDR3 nucleotides read TGTGCCAGCAGCTTGGGACAGGGGGCAAGGAATGAGCAGTTCTTC. It translates to CASSLGQGARNEQFF.

The chain has TRBV4-2 and TRBJ1-5; no firm D call. V was trimmed by 1 base and J by 6 bases, leaving 10 bases between them. The CDR3 loop spans 14 amino acids. The germline V gene has CDR1 LGHNA and CDR2 YNFKEQ. In nucleotides, the CDR3 is TGTGCCAGCAGCCAAGGAGTTGCGAGTCAGCCCCAGCATTTT. Translated: CASSQGVASQPQHF.

The chain uses TRBV29-1 and TRBJ2-1, with a weak D call TRBD1 (6 bases). The V gene's germline CDR1 is SQVTM and CDR2 ANQGSEA. The CDR3 contains 13 residues. Trimming left V 7 bases short and J 0 bases short, with 10 bases between. The DNA of the CDR3 is TGCAGCGCAAAGGACAGCTCCTACAATGAGCAGTTCTTC. It specifies CSAKDSSYNEQFF.

The rearrangement joins TRBV9 to TRBJ1-2, with 8 bases matching TRBD1. The V and J ends lost 0 bases and 2 bases, in that order; junction bases with no gene match: 9. Germline V gene lookup returns CDR1 SGDLS and CDR2 YYNGEE. The CDR3 is 17 amino acids. The CDR3 sequence is CASSVASGAGGNYGYTF. The CDR3 nucleotides are TGTGCCAGCAGCGTAGCTAGCGGGGCAGGGGGCAACTATGGCTACACCTTC.

V and J are TRBV7-8 and TRBJ2-1; tentative D call: TRBD2 (6 bases). Germline lookup yields CDR1 SGHVS and CDR2 FQNEAQ. V was cut by 5 bases and J by 9 bases, with 8 bases left in between. This CDR3 is 11 amino acids long. This chain's CDR3 is CASSLSGEQFF. In nucleotides, the CDR3 is TGTGCCAGCAGCCTTAGCGGTGAGCAGTTCTTC.

The J gene is TRBJ2-3, the V gene TRBV30; TRBD1 matches 7 bases. V shed 2 bases and J 3 bases; nucleotides not matched to a gene: 5. The germline V gene has CDR1 GTSNPN and CDR2 SVGIG (reference sequence). The length of the CDR3 is 14 residues. CDR3 residues: CAWSSKQGTDTQYF. In DNA, the CDR3 is TGTGCCTGGAGTTCTAAACAGGGGACAGATACGCAGTATTTT.

This clone turned up a few times. The gene calls are TRBV9 and TRBJ1-1, with 8 bases identical to TRBD1. This CDR3 contains 16 residues. With V trimmed by 0 bases and J by 1 base, 5 bases remained unmatched. Germline V lookup: CDR1 SGDLS, CDR2 YYNGEE. DNA of the CDR3: TGTGCCAGCAGCGTAGGACCCGACAGGGGGAACACTGAAGCTTTCTTT. It is translated as CASSVGPDRGNTEAFF.

The CDR3 DNA is TGTGCCAGCAGTTATACAGGGTCCGGGGAGCTGTTTTTT. It is translated as CASSYTGSGELFF. This rearrangement joins TRBV6-5 to TRBJ2-2; D is possibly TRBD1 (6 bases). This CDR3 has 13 residues. Germline values: CDR1 MNHEY, CDR2 SVGAGI. V was clipped by 3 bases and J by 6 bases, with 8 bases between them.